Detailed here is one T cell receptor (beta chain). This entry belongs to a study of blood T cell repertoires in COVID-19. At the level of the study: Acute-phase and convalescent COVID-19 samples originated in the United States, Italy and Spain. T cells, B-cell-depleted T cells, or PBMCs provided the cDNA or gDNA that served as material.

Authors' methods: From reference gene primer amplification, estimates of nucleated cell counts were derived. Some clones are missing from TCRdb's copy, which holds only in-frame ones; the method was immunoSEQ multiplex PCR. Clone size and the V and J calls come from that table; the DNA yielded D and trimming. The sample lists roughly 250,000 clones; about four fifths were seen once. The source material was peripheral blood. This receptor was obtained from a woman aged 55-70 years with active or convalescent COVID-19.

CDR3: CASSWRLAGGLSEQFF. The CDR3 nucleotides are TGTGCCAGCAGTTGGCGACTAGCGGGGGGTCTTAGTGAGCAGTTCTTC. The chain is built from TRBV27 and TRBJ2-1; 13 nucleotides align to TRBD2. This CDR3 comprises 16 residues. V trimming: 4 bases; J trimming: 9 bases; junction bases outside the gene matches: 9. The germline CDR1 and CDR2 sequences are MNHEY and SMNVEV (reference sequence).